The clone carrying this T cell receptor beta chain came up many times. Trimming took 6 bases from V and 6 from J; bases not matched to a gene: 16. The CDR3 spans 16 residues. CDR1 SGHAT and CDR2 FQNNGV come from the germline V gene. This specimen comes from a study of response to subunit inactivated influenza vaccine. TCRdb reprocessed the RT-PCR reads via MiXCR and lists one record per CDR3 protein. This table holds around 180,000 distinct CDR3 sequences, around a tenth found once. The clonotype comes from a middle-aged man who received an inactivated influenza vaccine. The chain links TRBV11-2 to TRBJ2-7, with 8 bases that match TRBD2. This specimen consisted of non-naive T cells sorted from PBMCs, obtained on the day of vaccination. In DNA, the CDR3 is TGTGCCAGCAGACCTTCCATTACGGGAGGGCCGGGCGAGCAGTACTTC. This encodes CASRPSITGGPGEQYF.